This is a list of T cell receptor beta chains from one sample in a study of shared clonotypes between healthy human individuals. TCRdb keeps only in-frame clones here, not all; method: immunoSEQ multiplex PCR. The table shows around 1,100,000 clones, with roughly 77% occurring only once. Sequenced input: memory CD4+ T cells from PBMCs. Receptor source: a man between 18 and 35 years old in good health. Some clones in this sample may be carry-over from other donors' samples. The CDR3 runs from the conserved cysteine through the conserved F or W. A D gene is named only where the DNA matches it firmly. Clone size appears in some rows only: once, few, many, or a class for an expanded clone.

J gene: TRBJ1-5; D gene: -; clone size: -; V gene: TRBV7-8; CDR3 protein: CASSLDRQLYSNQPQHF; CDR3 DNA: TGTGCCAGCAGCTTAGATCGGCAGCTGTATAGCAATCAGCCCCAGCATTTT
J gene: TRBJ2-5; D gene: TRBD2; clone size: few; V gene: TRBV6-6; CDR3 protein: CASSYSSGRPGETQYF; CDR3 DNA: TGTGCCAGCAGTTACTCTAGCGGGAGGCCGGGGGAGACCCAGTACTTC
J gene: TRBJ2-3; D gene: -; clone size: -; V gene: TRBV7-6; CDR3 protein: CASSLAGRGTDTQYF; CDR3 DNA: TGTGCCAGCAGCTTAGCGGGGCGGGGCACAGATACGCAGTATTTT
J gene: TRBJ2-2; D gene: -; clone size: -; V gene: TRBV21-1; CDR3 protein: CASSKVRGLTGELFF; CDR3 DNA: TGTGCCAGCAGCAAAGTCCGGGGTCTCACCGGGGAGCTGTTTTTT
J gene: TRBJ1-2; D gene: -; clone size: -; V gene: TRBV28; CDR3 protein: CASSFLGKDGYTF; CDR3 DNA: TGTGCCAGCAGTTTCCTCGGGAAAGATGGCTACACCTTC
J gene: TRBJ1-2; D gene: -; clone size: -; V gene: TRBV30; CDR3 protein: CAWRLGQGYGYTF; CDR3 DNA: TGTGCCTGGAGATTGGGTCAGGGGTATGGCTACACCTTC
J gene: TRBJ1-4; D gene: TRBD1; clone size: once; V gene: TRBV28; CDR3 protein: CASRATGVSEKLFF; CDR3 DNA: TGTGCCAGCAGAGCAACAGGGGTTAGTGAAAAACTGTTTTTT
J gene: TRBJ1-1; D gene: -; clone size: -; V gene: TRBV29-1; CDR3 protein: CSVARVLNTEAFF; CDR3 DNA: TGCAGCGTTGCTAGGGTCCTGAACACTGAAGCTTTCTTT
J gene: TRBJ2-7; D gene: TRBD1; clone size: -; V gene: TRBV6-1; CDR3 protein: CASSGQGTYEQYF; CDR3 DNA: TGTGCCAGCAGTGGACAGGGAACCTACGAGCAGTACTTC
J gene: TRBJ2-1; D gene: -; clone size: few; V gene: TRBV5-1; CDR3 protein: CASSFGQNNEQFF; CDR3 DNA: TGCGCCAGCAGCTTTGGACAAAACAATGAGCAGTTCTTC
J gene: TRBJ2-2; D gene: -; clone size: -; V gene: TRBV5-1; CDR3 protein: CASSSTGVYTGELFF; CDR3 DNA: TGCGCCAGCAGCTCAACGGGAGTGTACACCGGGGAGCTGTTTTTT
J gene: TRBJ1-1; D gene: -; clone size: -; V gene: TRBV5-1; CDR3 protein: CASSRYSWDTEAFF; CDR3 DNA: TGCGCCAGCAGCCGATACTCCTGGGACACTGAAGCTTTCTTT
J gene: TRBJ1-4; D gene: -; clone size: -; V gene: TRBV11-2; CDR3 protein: CASGHPTFGIEKLFF; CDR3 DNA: TGTGCCAGCGGCCACCCGACATTCGGGATTGAAAAACTGTTTTTT
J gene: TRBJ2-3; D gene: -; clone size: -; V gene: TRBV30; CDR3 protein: CAWSMVPPDTQYF; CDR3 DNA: TGTGCCTGGAGTATGGTCCCCCCAGATACGCAGTATTTT
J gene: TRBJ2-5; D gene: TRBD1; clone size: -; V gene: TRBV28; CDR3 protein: CASSFGTVPQETQYF; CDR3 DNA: TGTGCCAGCAGCTTCGGGACAGTCCCCCAAGAGACCCAGTACTTC
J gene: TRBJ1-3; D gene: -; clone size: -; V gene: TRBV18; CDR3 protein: CASSRLPGNTIYF; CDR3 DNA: TGTGCCAGCTCTCGGCTTCCTGGAAACACCATATATTTT
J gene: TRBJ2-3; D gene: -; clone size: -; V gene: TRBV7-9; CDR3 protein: CASSLGSATGTDTQYF; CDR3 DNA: TGTGCCAGCAGCTTAGGGTCAGCGACTGGCACAGATACGCAGTATTTT